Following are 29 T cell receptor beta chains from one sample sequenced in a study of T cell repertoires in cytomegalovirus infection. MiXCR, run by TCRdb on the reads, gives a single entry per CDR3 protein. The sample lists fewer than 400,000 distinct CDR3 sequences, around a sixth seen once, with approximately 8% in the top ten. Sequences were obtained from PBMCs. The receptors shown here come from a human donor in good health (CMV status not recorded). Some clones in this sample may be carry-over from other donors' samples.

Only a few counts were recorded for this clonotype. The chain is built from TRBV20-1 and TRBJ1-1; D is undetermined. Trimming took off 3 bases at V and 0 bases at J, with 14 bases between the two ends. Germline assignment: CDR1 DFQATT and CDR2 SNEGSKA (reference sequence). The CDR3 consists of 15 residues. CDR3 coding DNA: TGCAGTGCTAGTAGTGCACCACCTATGAACACTGAAGCTTTCTTT. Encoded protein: CSASSAPPMNTEAFF.

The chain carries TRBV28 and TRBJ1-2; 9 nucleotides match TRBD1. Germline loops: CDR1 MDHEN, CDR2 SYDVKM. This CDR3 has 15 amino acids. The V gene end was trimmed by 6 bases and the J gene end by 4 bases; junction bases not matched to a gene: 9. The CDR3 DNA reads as TGTGCCAGCAGCTTTCCCGGGGGACAGGGCTATGGCTACACCTTC. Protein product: CASSFPGGQGYGYTF.

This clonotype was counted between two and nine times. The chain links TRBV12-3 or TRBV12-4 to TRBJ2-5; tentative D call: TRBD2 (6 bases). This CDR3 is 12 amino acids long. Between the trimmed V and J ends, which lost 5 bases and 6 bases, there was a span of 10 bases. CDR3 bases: TGTGCCAGCAGTGCTAGCGCGAAGACCCAGTACTTC. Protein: CASSASAKTQYF.

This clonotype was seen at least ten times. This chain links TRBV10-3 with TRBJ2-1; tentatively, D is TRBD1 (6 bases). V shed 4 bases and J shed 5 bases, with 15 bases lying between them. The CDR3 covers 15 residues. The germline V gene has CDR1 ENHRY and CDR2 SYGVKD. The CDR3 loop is CAISGLQGWDNEQFF. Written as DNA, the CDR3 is TGTGCCATCAGTGGATTACAGGGTTGGGACAATGAGCAGTTCTTC.

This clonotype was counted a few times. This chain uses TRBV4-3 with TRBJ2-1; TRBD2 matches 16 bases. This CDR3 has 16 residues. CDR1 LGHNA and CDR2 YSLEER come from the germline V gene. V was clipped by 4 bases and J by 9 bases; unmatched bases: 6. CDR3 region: CASSLMGLAGGSEQFF. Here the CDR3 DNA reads TGCGCCAGCAGCCTTATGGGACTAGCGGGAGGGAGTGAGCAGTTCTTC.

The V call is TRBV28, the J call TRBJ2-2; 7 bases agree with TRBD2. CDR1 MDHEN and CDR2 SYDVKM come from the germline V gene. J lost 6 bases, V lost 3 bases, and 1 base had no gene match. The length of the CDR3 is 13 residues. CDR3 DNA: TGTGCCAGCAGTTTTGGGAGGGCCGGGGAGCTGTTTTTT. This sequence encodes CASSFGRAGELFF.

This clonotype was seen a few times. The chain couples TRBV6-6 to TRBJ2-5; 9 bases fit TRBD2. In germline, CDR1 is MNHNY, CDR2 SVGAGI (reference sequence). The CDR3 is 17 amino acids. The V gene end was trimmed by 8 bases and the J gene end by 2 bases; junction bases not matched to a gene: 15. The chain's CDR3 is CASDNERGAGTQETQYF. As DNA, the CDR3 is TGTGCCAGCGATAACGAGCGGGGGGCCGGGACTCAAGAGACCCAGTACTTC.

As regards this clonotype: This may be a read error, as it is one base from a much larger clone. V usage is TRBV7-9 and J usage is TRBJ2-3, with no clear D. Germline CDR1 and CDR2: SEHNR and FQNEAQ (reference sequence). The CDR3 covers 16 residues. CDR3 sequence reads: CASSFHLTLEAETQYF. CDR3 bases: TGTGCCAGCAGCTTTCACCTGACCCTAGAGGCAGAAACGCAGTATTTT.

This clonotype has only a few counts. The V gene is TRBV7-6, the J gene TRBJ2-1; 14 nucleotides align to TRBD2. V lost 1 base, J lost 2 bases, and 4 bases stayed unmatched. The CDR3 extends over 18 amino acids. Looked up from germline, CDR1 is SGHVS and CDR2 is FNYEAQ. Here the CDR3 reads CASSLVTSGGAAYNEQFF. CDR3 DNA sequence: TGTGCCAGCAGCTTAGTGACTAGCGGGGGGGCCGCCTACAATGAGCAGTTCTTC.

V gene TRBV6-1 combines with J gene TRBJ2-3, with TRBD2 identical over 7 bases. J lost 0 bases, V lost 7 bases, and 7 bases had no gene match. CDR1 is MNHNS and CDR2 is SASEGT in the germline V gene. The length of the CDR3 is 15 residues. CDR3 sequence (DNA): TGTGCCAGCACCGAGACTAGCTTGAGCACAGATACGCAGTATTTT. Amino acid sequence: CASTETSLSTDTQYF.

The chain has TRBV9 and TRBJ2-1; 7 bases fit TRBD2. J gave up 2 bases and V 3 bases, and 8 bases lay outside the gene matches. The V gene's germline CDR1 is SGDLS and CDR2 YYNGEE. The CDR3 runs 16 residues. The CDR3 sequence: CASSAWGGGTYNEQFF. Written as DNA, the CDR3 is TGTGCCAGCAGCGCTTGGGGGGGGGGGACCTACAATGAGCAGTTCTTC.

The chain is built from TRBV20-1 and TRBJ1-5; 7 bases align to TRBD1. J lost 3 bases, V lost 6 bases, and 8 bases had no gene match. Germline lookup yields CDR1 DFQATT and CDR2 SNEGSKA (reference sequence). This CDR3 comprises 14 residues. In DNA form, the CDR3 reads TGCAGTGCCACGGACAGGTCTCCCAATCAGCCCCAGCATTTT. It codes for CSATDRSPNQPQHF.

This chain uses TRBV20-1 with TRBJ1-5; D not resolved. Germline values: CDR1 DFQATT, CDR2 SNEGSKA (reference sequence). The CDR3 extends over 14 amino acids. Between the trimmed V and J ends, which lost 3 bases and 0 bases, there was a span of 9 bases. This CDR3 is CSARVPLSNQPQHF. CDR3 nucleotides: TGCAGTGCTAGGGTACCACTTAGCAATCAGCCCCAGCATTTT.

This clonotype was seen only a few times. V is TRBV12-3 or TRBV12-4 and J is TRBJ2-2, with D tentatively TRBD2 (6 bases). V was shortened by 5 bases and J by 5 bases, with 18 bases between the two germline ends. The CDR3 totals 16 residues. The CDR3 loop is CASSTALGGTTGELFF. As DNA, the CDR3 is TGTGCCAGCAGTACAGCGCTAGGAGGGACGACCGGGGAGCTGTTTTTT.

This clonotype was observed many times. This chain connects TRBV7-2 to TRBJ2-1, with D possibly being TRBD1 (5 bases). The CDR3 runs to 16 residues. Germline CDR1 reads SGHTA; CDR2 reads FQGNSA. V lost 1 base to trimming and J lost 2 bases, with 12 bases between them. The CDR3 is CASSLELGRAYNEQFF. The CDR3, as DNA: TGTGCCAGCAGCTTAGAATTGGGGCGCGCCTACAATGAGCAGTTCTTC.

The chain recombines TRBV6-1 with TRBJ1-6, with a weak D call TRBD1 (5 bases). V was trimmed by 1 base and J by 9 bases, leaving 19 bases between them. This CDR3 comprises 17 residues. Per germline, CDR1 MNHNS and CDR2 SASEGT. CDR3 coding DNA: TGTGCCAGCAGTGAAGATTTGAGGGGATTTAACGGTTCACCCCTCCACTTT. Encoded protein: CASSEDLRGFNGSPLHF.

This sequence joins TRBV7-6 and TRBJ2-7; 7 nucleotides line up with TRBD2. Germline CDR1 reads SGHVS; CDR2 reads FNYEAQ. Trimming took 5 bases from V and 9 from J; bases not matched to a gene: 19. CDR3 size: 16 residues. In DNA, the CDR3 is TGTGCCAGCAGCGCCGGGGGGAGTAGCGGACTTGAGGCGCAGTACTTC. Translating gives CASSAGGSSGLEAQYF. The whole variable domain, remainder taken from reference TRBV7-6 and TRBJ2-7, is GAGVSQSPRYKVTKRGQDVALRCDPISGHVSLYWYRQALGQGPEFLTYFNYEAQQDKSGLPNDRFSAERPEGSISTLTIQRTEQRDSAMYRCASSAGGSSGLEAQYFGPGTRLTVT.

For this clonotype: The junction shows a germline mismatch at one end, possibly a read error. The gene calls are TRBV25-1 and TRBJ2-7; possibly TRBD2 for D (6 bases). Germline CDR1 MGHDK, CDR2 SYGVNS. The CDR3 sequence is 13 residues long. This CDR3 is CASSKYGTREQYF. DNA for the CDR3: TGTGCCAGCAGTAAATACGGGACTCGCGAGCAGTACTTC.

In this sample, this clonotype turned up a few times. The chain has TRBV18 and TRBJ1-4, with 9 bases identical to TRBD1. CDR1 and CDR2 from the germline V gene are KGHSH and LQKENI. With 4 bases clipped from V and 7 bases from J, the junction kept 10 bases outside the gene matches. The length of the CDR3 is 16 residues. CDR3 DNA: TGTGCCAGCTCACTGGGGACAGGGCGTGGCAGTGAAAAACTGTTTTTT. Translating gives CASSLGTGRGSEKLFF.

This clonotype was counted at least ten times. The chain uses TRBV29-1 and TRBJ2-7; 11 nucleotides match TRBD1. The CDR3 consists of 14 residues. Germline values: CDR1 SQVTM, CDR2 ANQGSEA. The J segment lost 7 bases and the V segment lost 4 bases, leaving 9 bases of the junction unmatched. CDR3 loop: CSVVRGTGGREQYF. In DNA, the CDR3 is TGCAGCGTTGTTCGGGGGACAGGGGGAAGGGAGCAGTACTTC.

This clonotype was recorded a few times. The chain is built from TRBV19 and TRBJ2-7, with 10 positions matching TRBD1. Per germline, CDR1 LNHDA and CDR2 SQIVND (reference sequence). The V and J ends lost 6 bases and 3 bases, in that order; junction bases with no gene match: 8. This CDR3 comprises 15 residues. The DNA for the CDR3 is TGTGCCAGTAGGGGGACAGGGGCCCCCCTCTACGAGCAGTACTTC. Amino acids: CASRGTGAPLYEQYF.

CDR3 bases: TGTGCCAGCAGTTTAGGGAGCAACAATGAAAAACTGTTTTTT. This gives the protein CASSLGSNNEKLFF. The genes are TRBV12-3 or TRBV12-4 and TRBJ1-4; no clear D. The CDR3 totals 14 residues. Trimming removed 1 base at V and 5 bases at J, with 8 bases between.

The CDR3 loop is CASSSHRETQYF. CDR3 DNA: TGCGCCAGCAGCTCGCACAGAGAGACCCAGTACTTC. The genes are TRBV5-1 and TRBJ2-5; D gene ambiguous. The CDR3 is made up of 12 amino acids. From germline, CDR1 is SGHRS and CDR2 YFSETQ. Trimming took 3 bases from V and 4 from J, leaving 7 bases between them.

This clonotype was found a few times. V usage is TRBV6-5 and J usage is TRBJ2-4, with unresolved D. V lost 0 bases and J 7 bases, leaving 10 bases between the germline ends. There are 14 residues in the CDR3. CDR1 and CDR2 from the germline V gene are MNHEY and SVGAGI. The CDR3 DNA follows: TGTGCCAGCAGTTACTCTGCAGGTCCGAACATTCAGTACTTC. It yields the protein CASSYSAGPNIQYF.

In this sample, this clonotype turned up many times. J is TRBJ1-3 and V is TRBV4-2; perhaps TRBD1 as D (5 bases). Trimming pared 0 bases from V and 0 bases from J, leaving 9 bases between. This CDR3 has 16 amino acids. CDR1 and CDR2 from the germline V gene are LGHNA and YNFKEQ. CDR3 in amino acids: CASSQEDRVSGNTIYF. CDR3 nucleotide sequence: TGTGCCAGCAGCCAAGAAGACAGAGTCTCTGGAAACACCATATATTTT.

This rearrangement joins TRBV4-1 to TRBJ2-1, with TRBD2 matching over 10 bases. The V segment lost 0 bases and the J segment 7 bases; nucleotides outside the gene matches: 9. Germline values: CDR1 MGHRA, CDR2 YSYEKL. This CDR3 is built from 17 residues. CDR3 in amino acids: CASSQEGLAGVGNEQFF. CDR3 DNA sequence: TGCGCCAGCAGCCAAGAAGGCCTAGCGGGAGTGGGGAATGAGCAGTTCTTC.

CDR3 bases: TGTGCCAGCAGCTCGGCGGACAGACGGGCTTTCTTT. Amino acids: CASSSADRRAFF. The V gene is TRBV5-6, the J gene TRBJ1-1; TRBD1 is a possible D gene (6 bases). The CDR3 is 12 residues long. Trimming cost V 3 bases and J 11 bases, with 14 bases left between them. From germline, CDR1 is SGHDT and CDR2 YYEEEE.

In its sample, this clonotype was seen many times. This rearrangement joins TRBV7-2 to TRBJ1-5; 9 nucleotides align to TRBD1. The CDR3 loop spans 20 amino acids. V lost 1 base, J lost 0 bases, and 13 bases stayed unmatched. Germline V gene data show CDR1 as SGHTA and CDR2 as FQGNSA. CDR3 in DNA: TGTGCCAGCAGCTTAGAATCGACAGGGGGGGATTTATATAGCAATCAGCCCCAGCATTTT. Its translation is CASSLESTGGDLYSNQPQHF.

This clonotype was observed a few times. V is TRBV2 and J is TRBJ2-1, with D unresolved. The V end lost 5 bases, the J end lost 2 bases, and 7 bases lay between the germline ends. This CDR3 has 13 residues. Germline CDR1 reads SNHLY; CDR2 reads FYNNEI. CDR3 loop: CASSRSTYNEQFF. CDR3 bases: TGTGCCAGCAGTCGTAGCACCTACAATGAGCAGTTCTTC.